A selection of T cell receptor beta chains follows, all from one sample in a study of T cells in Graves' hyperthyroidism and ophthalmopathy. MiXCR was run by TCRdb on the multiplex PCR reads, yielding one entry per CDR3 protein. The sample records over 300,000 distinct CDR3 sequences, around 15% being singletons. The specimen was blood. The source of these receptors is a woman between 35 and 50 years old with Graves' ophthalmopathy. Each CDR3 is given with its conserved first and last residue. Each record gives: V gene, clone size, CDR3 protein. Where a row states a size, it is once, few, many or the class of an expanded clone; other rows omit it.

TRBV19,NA,CATRRDRGFNGYTF
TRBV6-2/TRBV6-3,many,CASSWDRETHNEQFF
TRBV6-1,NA,CASSEQFALRGTEAFF
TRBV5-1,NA,CASSRGDVNTEAFF
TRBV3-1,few,CASSQGRLYGYTF
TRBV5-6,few,CASSLGFRDTEAFF
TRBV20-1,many,CSARVPRTGNTDTQYF
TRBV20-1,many,CSARGQAGANVLTF
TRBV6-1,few,CASRSQPPGTGFDYEQYF
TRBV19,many,CASSIRGLAEAFF
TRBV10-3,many,CAIWRDMKDF
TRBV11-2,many,CASSAQWGEQFF
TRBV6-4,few,CASSDSRTGGGELFF
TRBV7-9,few,CASSLGVADTQYF
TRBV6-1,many,CASSLRQETQYF
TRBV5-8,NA,CASSTTGRYEQYF
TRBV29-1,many,CSVTPTQGGEAFF
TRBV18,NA,CASSPTGAINSPLHF
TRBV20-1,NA,CSARASGLAKNIQYF
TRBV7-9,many,CAAEEIANTEAFF
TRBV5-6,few,CASNRDRGTGELFF
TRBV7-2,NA,CASSRGAGQGYNEQFF
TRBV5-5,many,CASSTSETDTQYF
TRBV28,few,CASSLVPINIQYF
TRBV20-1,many,CSAQREGRNYGYTF
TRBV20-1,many,CSARDHVRVFQNIQYF
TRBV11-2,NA,CASTPRDNTGELFF
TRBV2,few,CASRGTGNTIYF
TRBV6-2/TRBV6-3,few,CASSYVPTTATNEKLFF
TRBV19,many,CASWGPSNQPQHF
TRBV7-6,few,CASSPRGSGVTDTQYF
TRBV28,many,CASSLLHQPQHF
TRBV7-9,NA,CASSLVGGGEAKNIQYF
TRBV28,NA,CASHGPRAQYF
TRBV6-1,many,CASSAGFTGNYGYTF
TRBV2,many,CASSRQQPYEQYF
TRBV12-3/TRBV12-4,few,CASSLLAGGGDEQFF
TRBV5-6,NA,CASSLRAEAGNTIYF
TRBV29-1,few,CSVVLHSRTDGELFF
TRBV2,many,CASSELPGARQPQHF
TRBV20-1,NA,CSGWKGWGQYF
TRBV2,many,CASSLYTHEQYF
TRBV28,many,CASSLPSDDSLVDTRSTEAFF
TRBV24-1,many,CATSEFLGQTQYF
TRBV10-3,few,CAISDYEDRWDFEQFF
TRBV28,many,CASSLLGTTYEQYF